The clone carrying this T cell receptor beta chain was observed many times. Trimming cost V 2 bases and J 4 bases; bases outside gene matches: 9. There are 16 residues in the CDR3. The germline gives CDR1 MNHNY, CDR2 SVGAGI (reference sequence). The data are from a study of molecular identifiers for immune sequencing clone quantification. Study information: Split five ways in replicates, RNA from around 20,000 or 99,000 naive CD8 cells had four portions sequenced.

Using its own MiXCR run on the PCR reads, TCRdb lists one record per CDR3 protein. The sample carries hundreds of thousands of distinct CDR3 sequences, 25% recorded once. This receptor was identified in a human donor in good health. Some libraries in this study had Jurkat cell RNA spiked in. The chain couples TRBV6-6 to TRBJ2-7, with 9 bases fitting TRBD1. Sequenced material: naive CD8+ T cells from blood, with Jurkat cell RNA spiked in. Subset meaning: FACS-sorted CD8+CD4-CCR7+CD45RA+ naive T cells. Here the CDR3 reads CASSYPMTGGGYEQYF. CDR3 bases: TGTGCCAGCAGTTACCCGATGACAGGGGGAGGGTACGAGCAGTACTTC.